These T cell receptor beta chains were read from a single sample in a study of T cell repertoires in cytomegalovirus infection. No antigen is known for these receptors. TCRdb analysed the reads with MiXCR anew, one entry per CDR3 protein. In the table there are approximately 110,000 distinct CDR3 sequences, roughly 30% of which are singletons. Sequenced here: CD8+ T cells from cultured PBMCs, sampled from culture after CMV antigen stimulation. Receptor source: a human donor in good health (CMV status not recorded). Some clones in this sample may be carry-over from other donors' samples. The CDR3 runs from the conserved cysteine through the conserved F or W. D genes are given only for firm matches. Rows give clone size only sometimes, using once, few, many, or a class for an expanded clone.

J gene,clone size,V gene,D gene,CDR3 protein,CDR3 DNA
TRBJ2-1,.,TRBV25-1,TRBD1,CASPGTANNEQFF,TGTGCCAGCCCCGGGACAGCTAACAATGAGCAGTTCTTC
TRBJ1-1,.,TRBV6-2/TRBV6-3,.,CASSYSIGVFSTEAFF,TGTGCCAGCAGTTACTCCATCGGGGTGTTTAGCACTGAAGCTTTCTTT
TRBJ1-6,few,TRBV27,TRBD1,CASRDGTGEASPLHF,TGTGCCAGCAGAGACGGGACAGGGGAAGCTTCACCCCTCCACTTT
TRBJ1-6,many,TRBV7-9,.,CASSPPIGIMNSPLHF,TGTGCCAGCAGCCCGCCGATCGGCATAATGAATTCACCCCTCCACTTT
TRBJ1-1,.,TRBV10-3,TRBD1,CAISERTGDTEAFF,TGTGCCATCAGTGAGAGGACAGGGGACACTGAAGCTTTCTTT
TRBJ2-7,few,TRBV28,TRBD1,CASSPRDRDYEQYF,TGTGCCAGCAGTCCCAGGGACAGAGACTACGAGCAGTACTTC
TRBJ1-2,few,TRBV7-9,.,CASTRFDAGPSLECTF,TGTGCCAGCACCCGATTCGACGCAGGCCCCTCTCTGGAGTGCACCTTC
TRBJ2-5,.,TRBV7-9,TRBD2,CASSSTTSGLQETQYF,TGTGCCAGCAGCTCGACGACTAGCGGCCTCCAAGAGACCCAGTACTTC
TRBJ2-4,.,TRBV2,.,CASSETWGGKNIQYF,TGTGCCAGCAGTGAAACTTGGGGCGGAAAAAACATTCAGTACTTC
TRBJ1-2,.,TRBV20-1,.,CSAPGPNYGYTF,TGCAGTGCTCCCGGGCCTAACTATGGCTACACCTTC
TRBJ2-7,.,TRBV7-9,TRBD1,CASSLRTGGTYEQYF,TGTGCCAGCAGCTTAAGGACAGGGGGAACCTACGAGCAGTACTTC
TRBJ2-2,.,TRBV9,TRBD2,CASSPSSGGAGELFF,TGTGCCAGCAGCCCAAGTAGCGGGGGGGCCGGGGAGCTGTTTTTT
TRBJ1-2,.,TRBV4-1,.,CASSQDLTGVSYGYTF,TGCGCCAGCAGCCAAGATCTAACAGGAGTCTCCTATGGCTACACCTTC
TRBJ2-4,few,TRBV12-3/TRBV12-4,TRBD1,CASRRTGGTGKNIQYF,TGTGCCAGCAGGCGAACCGGTGGGACAGGGAAAAACATTCAGTACTTC
TRBJ2-7,few,TRBV7-8,.,CASSIDETPTREQYF,TGTGCCAGCAGCATAGATGAGACACCGACCAGAGAGCAGTACTTC
TRBJ2-1,many,TRBV11-2,TRBD1,CASSLDRGTGGRGEQFF,TGTGCCAGCAGCTTAGATCGGGGGACAGGGGGACGGGGTGAGCAGTTCTTC
TRBJ2-7,.,TRBV6-2/TRBV6-3,TRBD1,CASSPNSGTGVYEQYF,TGTGCCAGCAGTCCGAACTCCGGGACAGGGGTATACGAGCAGTACTTC
TRBJ1-5,few,TRBV6-1,.,CASSEEGGQGNQPQHF,TGTGCCAGCAGTGAAGAGGGTGGGCAGGGCAATCAGCCCCAGCATTTT
TRBJ2-1,.,TRBV6-5,.,CASSYSGGPTYNEQFF,TGTGCCAGCAGTTACTCGGGCGGGCCTACCTACAATGAGCAGTTCTTC
TRBJ1-2,.,TRBV29-1,TRBD1,CSGETGLDGYTF,TGCAGCGGCGAGACAGGGCTGGATGGCTACACCTTC
TRBJ1-5,.,TRBV19,.,CASSRVYRDHSNQPQHF,TGTGCCAGTAGTAGGGTTTACAGGGACCATAGCAATCAGCCCCAGCATTTT
TRBJ2-2,many,TRBV6-5,.,CASSFQQENTGELFF,TGTGCCAGCAGTTTCCAACAGGAGAACACCGGGGAGCTGTTTTTT
TRBJ1-5,many,TRBV4-1,TRBD1,CASSPWDRGNQPQHF,TGCGCCAGCAGCCCCTGGGACAGGGGGAATCAGCCCCAGCATTTT
TRBJ1-1,.,TRBV6-8,.,CASSYSIGVNTEAFF,TGTGCCAGCAGTTACTCGATCGGAGTGAACACTGAAGCTTTCTTT
TRBJ2-2,.,TRBV7-6,.,CASSSPTPANTGELFF,TGTGCCAGCAGCTCCCCGACACCAGCGAACACCGGGGAGCTGTTTTTT
TRBJ2-5,few,TRBV5-4,TRBD1,CASTRQGSAETQYF,TGTGCCAGCACCAGACAGGGATCGGCAGAGACCCAGTACTTC
TRBJ2-7,.,TRBV28,TRBD1,CASRPTGDYEQYF,TGTGCCAGCAGACCTACAGGGGACTACGAGCAGTACTTC
TRBJ2-7,.,TRBV27,TRBD1,CASRQGLNYEQYF,TGTGCCAGCAGACAGGGGCTCAACTACGAGCAGTACTTC
TRBJ2-2,once,TRBV4-1,TRBD1,CASSQAGTGGILGTGELFF,TGCGCCAGCAGCCAAGCCGGGACAGGGGGCATATTGGGTACCGGGGAGCTGTTTTTT
TRBJ2-2,.,TRBV5-1,TRBD1,CASSLNPPRQGLVWELFF,TGCGCCAGCAGCCTAAATCCCCCAAGACAGGGGCTCGTATGGGAGCTGTTTTTT
TRBJ2-1,.,TRBV5-1,TRBD2,CASSLEGLASSSYNEQFF,TGCGCCAGCAGCTTGGAGGGACTAGCGTCGAGCTCCTACAATGAGCAGTTCTTC
TRBJ2-7,few,TRBV7-2,TRBD2,CASSLERGRYEQYF,TGTGCCAGCAGCTTAGAGCGGGGCCGCTACGAGCAGTACTTC
TRBJ1-5,few,TRBV6-1,.,CASSYTSGGAGNQPQHF,TGTGCCAGCAGTTATACCTCGGGGGGCGCAGGCAATCAGCCCCAGCATTTT
TRBJ1-4,.,TRBV12-5,.,CASGFQHAGTEVEKLFF,TGTGCTAGTGGTTTCCAACATGCCGGGACTGAGGTAGAAAAACTGTTTTTT
TRBJ1-1,few,TRBV10-3,.,CAISPEGLTEAFF,TGTGCCATCAGCCCGGAGGGTCTCACTGAAGCTTTCTTT
TRBJ2-7,.,TRBV12-3/TRBV12-4,.,CASSLRTYEQYF,TGTGCCAGCAGTTTGAGGACCTACGAGCAGTACTTC
TRBJ2-6,few,TRBV18,.,CASSPPGVAGANVLTF,TGTGCCAGCTCACCACCAGGGGTGGCTGGGGCCAACGTCCTGACTTTC
TRBJ2-3,.,TRBV11-2,TRBD2,CASILSMGGITDTQYF,TGTGCCAGCATCCTTTCGATGGGGGGGATCACAGATACGCAGTATTTT
TRBJ2-1,few,TRBV19,.,CASGRPGNEQFF,TGTGCCAGTGGTAGGCCAGGTAATGAGCAGTTCTTC
TRBJ2-1,once,TRBV28,TRBD1,CASSDQDRASKQFF,TGTGCCAGCAGTGATCAGGACAGGGCCAGCAAGCAGTTCTTC
TRBJ2-1,.,TRBV15,.,CATSRDSRTVRSYNEQFF,TGTGCCACCAGCAGAGATTCGAGAACAGTTAGGTCCTACAATGAGCAGTTCTTC
TRBJ2-1,few,TRBV7-2,.,CASSLTREPYNEQFF,TGTGCCAGCAGCTTAACGAGGGAACCGTACAATGAGCAGTTCTTC
TRBJ2-1,.,TRBV2,TRBD2,CASSGTSGGARGIDNEQFF,TGTGCCAGCAGTGGGACTAGCGGGGGGGCCCGGGGGATAGACAATGAGCAGTTCTTC
TRBJ1-1,.,TRBV6-5,.,CASSYRPDMNTEAFF,TGTGCCAGCAGTTACAGACCGGACATGAACACTGAAGCTTTCTTT
TRBJ1-5,once,TRBV6-4,TRBD1,CASRRKDRDF,TGTGCCAGCAGACGCAAGGACAGGGATTTT